A selection of T cell receptor beta chains follows, all from one sample in a study of tumor and adjacent non-tumor tissue in lung cancer. Using its own MiXCR run on the multiplex PCR reads, TCRdb lists one record per CDR3 protein. The sample carries about 93,000 distinct CDR3 sequences, 67% recorded once. Sequenced material: lung tumor tissue. Source of these receptors: a man between 60 and 70 years old with non-small cell lung cancer. The CDR3 runs from the conserved cysteine through the conserved F or W. Fields, in order: clone size, J gene, D gene, V gene, CDR3 DNA, CDR3 protein. D genes are given only for firm matches. Only part of the rows carry a size: once, few, many, or a class if the clone is expanded.

>NA|TRBJ2-1|NA|TRBV20-1
TGCAGGGCTACCCCGGGCCTTCGGCCTCACAATGCGCAGTTCTTC
CRATPGLRPHNAQFF
>once|TRBJ2-1|NA|TRBV29-1
TGCAGCGTTGGAACGACAGGATACAATGAGCAGTTCTTC
CSVGTTGYNEQFF
>few|TRBJ1-2|NA|TRBV12-3/TRBV12-4
TGTGCCAGCAGTCGACTCTTGACAAGGACGGCAAAGGGCTACACCTTC
CASSRLLTRTAKGYTF
>NA|TRBJ2-4|NA|TRBV4-1
TGCGCCAGCAGCCAAGAAAGGGTAGTACTAGCCAATAACATTCAGTACTTC
CASSQERVVLANNIQYF
>NA|TRBJ1-1|TRBD1|TRBV6-5
TGTGGCAGCAGTTACATCCACAGGGGGGCGGACACTGAAGCTTTCTTT
CGSSYIHRGADTEAFF
>NA|TRBJ2-7|TRBD1|TRBV11-2
TGTGCCAGCAGCCTAGGACAGGGGAAAACTTACGAGCAGTACTTC
CASSLGQGKTYEQYF
>NA|TRBJ2-5|TRBD2|TRBV7-9
TGTCCCAGCAGCTTAGGGCTAGCGGGAGGAGAGACCCAGTATTTC
CPSSLGLAGGETQYF
>NA|TRBJ2-1|TRBD2|TRBV2
TGTGCCAGCAGGCCCAGGACTAGCAGGAGCGATGAGCTGTTCTTC
CASRPRTSRSDELFF
>NA|TRBJ2-6|NA|TRBV6-5
TGTGCCAGCAGTTACCGGGGGACTGTGGCCAACGTCCTGACTTTC
CASSYRGTVANVLTF
>NA|TRBJ1-1|NA|TRBV6-2/TRBV6-3
TGTGCCAACAGTGGACAGATGAACACTGAAGCTTCCTTT
CANSGQMNTEASF
>NA|TRBJ2-1|NA|TRBV11-2
TGTGCCGGCAGCCCGCACCGGGGGATGAGGGAAGAGCACTTCTTC
CAGSPHRGMREEHFF
>NA|TRBJ1-1|TRBD1|TRBV11-1
TGTGCCAGCAACTTATTCAGGGACAGCACAGTTAACACTGAATCTCTCTTT
CASNLFRDSTVNTESLF
>NA|TRBJ1-1|NA|TRBV11-3
TGTGCCAGCAGCTTAGATCCCAAGGATACTGAAGCTTTCTTT
CASSLDPKDTEAFF
>NA|TRBJ2-1|NA|TRBV30
TGTGCCTGGGGGTGTGGGGGCTTTCGGTCGTACAATGAGCAGTTCTTT
CAWGCGGFRSYNEQFF
>NA|TRBJ2-3|TRBD2|TRBV29-1
TGCTGCGTCACAAGCGGGACTAGCACAGATACGCAGTATTTT
CCVTSGTSTDTQYF
>once|TRBJ2-7|TRBD2|TRBV20-1
TGCAGTGTTAGTTCCCCTATGACTAGCGGGAGTTACGAGCAGTACTTC
CSVSSPMTSGSYEQYF
>NA|TRBJ1-1|NA|TRBV4-1
TGCGCCAGCAACCAAGTGACTGAAGCTTCCTTT
CASNQVTEASF
>NA|TRBJ2-3|NA|TRBV12-3/TRBV12-4
TGTACCAGCAGCCAAACATCGGGGTACGACACAGATACGCAGTATTTT
CTSSQTSGYDTDTQYF
>many|TRBJ1-2|TRBD1|TRBV5-6
TGTGCCAGCAGCGCCCCCGGGACAGGGGTAGTAACCTTC
CASSAPGTGVVTF
>NA|TRBJ2-4|TRBD2|TRBV4-2
TGTGCCAGTAGCCGAGCGCAGGCTAGCGGATCGTTAGTCAAAAACATTCAGTACTTC
CASSRAQASGSLVKNIQYF
>NA|TRBJ1-1|NA|TRBV11-3
TGTGCCAGCAGCCCCGCCACCGCAGGGGACACTGAAGCTTTCTTT
CASSPATAGDTEAFF
>NA|TRBJ2-2|NA|TRBV29-1
TGCAGCACAGGTCGGTATAACACCGGGGAGCTGTTGTTT
CSTGRYNTGELLF
>NA|TRBJ2-5|TRBD1|TRBV6-6
TGTGCCAGTAGTTACCACAGGGGGGCAGAGATCCAGTACTTC
CASSYHRGAEIQYF
>NA|TRBJ2-5|NA|TRBV2
TGTGCCAGCAGTGTTCGGGTCGGTTTGGAGACCCAGTACTTC
CASSVRVGLETQYF
>NA|TRBJ2-2|NA|TRBV29-1
TGCGGCGTTGGTTATGTTTCGAACACCGGGGAGCTGTTTTTT
CGVGYVSNTGELFF
>NA|TRBJ2-1|NA|TRBV11-2
TGTGCTGGCAGCCACCCCCAGAGGAGCTCCTACAATGAGCAGTTCTTC
CAGSHPQRSSYNEQFF
>NA|TRBJ1-2|TRBD1|TRBV29-1
TGCAGCCTTGCAGGGGGCATTGGCTATACCTTC
CSLAGGIGYTF
>NA|TRBJ2-5|NA|TRBV4-2
TGTGCCAGCAGCCAAGGATCCAGTGGGAGAAAGACCCAGTACTTC
CASSQGSSGRKTQYF
>NA|TRBJ2-5|NA|TRBV11-2
TGTGCCAGCAGCTCCGCCGGGCGAAAGGAGGAGACCCAGTACTTC
CASSSAGRKEETQYF
>NA|TRBJ2-1|TRBD2|TRBV29-1
TGCAGAGCTGGGCTAGCGGGTTCCTACAATGAACAGTTCTTC
CRAGLAGSYNEQFF
>NA|TRBJ1-6|NA|TRBV4-1
TGCGCCAGCATCCAAGGAGGGTCGCGCAGTTCATCCCTCCACTTT
CASIQGGSRSSSLHF
>NA|TRBJ2-5|TRBD1|TRBV28
TGTGCCAACAGTATACAGGGGACACAGCAAGAGACCCAGTACTTC
CANSIQGTQQETQYF
>NA|TRBJ2-2|TRBD2|TRBV11-1
TGTGCCAGCGGCATTGGGATTAGCGGGAGCAACGGGAAGCTGTTTTTT
CASGIGISGSNGKLFF
>NA|TRBJ2-7|NA|TRBV11-2
TGTGCCAGCAGCTTAGGATTGCACGAGCTATACTTC
CASSLGLHELYF
>few|TRBJ1-1|NA|TRBV4-1
TGCGCCAGCAGCCAACAAGAGAACACTGAAGCTTTCTTT
CASSQQENTEAFF
>few|TRBJ2-1|NA|TRBV11-2
TGTGCCATCAGCTTAGGGTCGAACATCCACAATGGGCAGTTCTTC
CAISLGSNIHNGQFF
>many|TRBJ2-6|NA|TRBV6-2/TRBV6-3
TGTGCCAGCCAGGGTTCCGGAAGGGCTGGGGCCAACGTCCTGACTTTC
CASQGSGRAGANVLTF
>NA|TRBJ2-7|TRBD2|TRBV4-1
TGCGCCAGCAGCCAAGAATCGGCGGGAGACTACGAGCAGTACTTC
CASSQESAGDYEQYF
>many|TRBJ1-2|TRBD1|TRBV5-1
TGCGCCAGCAGCACCGGACAGGGAGGGAGCTATGGCTACACCTTC
CASSTGQGGSYGYTF
>NA|TRBJ1-5|NA|TRBV6-6
TGTACCAGCAGTTACGGGGACACCAATCAGCCCAAGCATTTC
CTSSYGDTNQPKHF